One sample yielded the 13 T cell receptor beta chains listed below, sequenced in a study of regulatory T cells in long-lasting Graves disease. Library construction for TCR beta used iRepertoire HTBI primers and Arm-PCR of CDR3 regions. TCRdb processed the multiplex PCR reads anew with MiXCR; each CDR3 protein has one entry. This sample has about 320,000 distinct CDR3 sequences, with about 20% found just once. Time point noted: newly diagnosed GD, antithyroid drugs for less than 3 months. Construction of the TCR library relied on RNA isolated from PBMCs. The sample in question was peripheral blood mononuclear cells (PBMCs), obtained at new diagnosis, from a patient treated with antithyroid drugs. These TCRs come from a female donor with Graves disease.

The chain has TRBV12-3 or TRBV12-4 and TRBJ2-5; D is unclear. The CDR3 length is 12 residues. The V gene lost 5 bases and the J gene lost 7 bases, with 11 bases spanning the gap. The CDR3, as DNA: TGTGCCAGCAGTGAAGATCGGGCGACCCAGTACTTC. This codes for CASSEDRATQYF.

This clonotype was picked up a small number of times. The chain couples TRBV6-6 to TRBJ2-7; 13 bases agree with TRBD2. The CDR3 runs to 16 residues. V trimming: 0 bases; J trimming: 2 bases; junction bases outside the gene matches: 1. CDR1 is MNHNY, CDR2 SVGAGI, per germline (reference sequence). The chain's CDR3 is CASSYSGLAGTYEQYF. The CDR3 coding sequence is TGTGCCAGCAGTTACTCGGGACTAGCGGGAACCTACGAGCAGTACTTC.

This clonotype was recorded at least ten times. This chain links TRBV20-1 with TRBJ2-3; D gene uncertain. Germline assignment: CDR1 DFQATT and CDR2 SNEGSKA (reference sequence). This CDR3 is 13 amino acids long. V was clipped by 0 bases and J by 2 bases, with 6 bases between them. The CDR3 region is CSAREGNTDTQYF. CDR3 nucleotide sequence: TGCAGTGCTAGAGAGGGGAACACAGATACGCAGTATTTT.

The chain carries TRBV20-1 and TRBJ1-6; unclear D gene. Germline lookup yields CDR1 DFQATT and CDR2 SNEGSKA (reference sequence). Trimming stripped 3 bases from V and 8 bases from J, with 11 bases between. CDR3 length: 13 residues. Here the CDR3 DNA reads TGCAGTGCTAGGTCGCCGCGAGATTCACCCCTCCACTTT. Translated, it gives CSARSPRDSPLHF.

In this sample, this clonotype turned up many times. CDR3 DNA: TGTGCCAGTAGAACAGGGGTTGATACTGAAGCTTTCTTT. Translated: CASRTGVDTEAFF. This chain links TRBV19 with TRBJ1-1; 7 bases agree with TRBD1. The CDR3 extends over 13 amino acids. Per germline, CDR1 LNHDA and CDR2 SQIVND (reference sequence). With V trimmed by 6 bases and J by 5 bases, 6 bases remained unmatched.

The rearrangement joins TRBV5-1 to TRBJ2-1; TRBD1 might be the D (7 bases). Germline CDR1 reads SGHRS; CDR2 reads YFSETQ. Between the trimmed V and J ends, which lost 0 bases and 4 bases, there was a span of 14 bases. The CDR3 is 16 amino acids. This CDR3 is CASSLASGGLYNEQFF. CDR3 DNA sequence: TGCGCCAGCAGCTTGGCTTCAGGGGGGCTATACAATGAGCAGTTCTTC.

This clonotype came up many times. The chain carries TRBV6-1 and TRBJ1-5, with TRBD1 identical over 8 bases. V lost 7 bases to trimming and J lost 4 bases; unmatched junction nucleotides: 6. The germline V gene encodes CDR1 MNHNS and CDR2 SASEGT. This CDR3 has 14 amino acids. This CDR3 is CASKTGVANQPQHF. DNA of the CDR3: TGTGCCAGCAAGACAGGGGTGGCTAATCAGCCCCAGCATTTT.

A word on this clonotype: No conserved phenylalanine or tryptophan is present at the end of the CDR3, so a read error is the likely explanation. The rearrangement links TRBV18 to TRBJ1-2; tentative D call: TRBD1 (5 bases). Trimming pared 4 bases from V and 8 bases from J, leaving 20 bases between. The CDR3 totals 15 residues. In germline, CDR1 is KGHSH, CDR2 LQKENI. The CDR3 region is CASSHRRDSGYGYTS. The CDR3 region has the DNA TGTGCCAGCTCACACCGCCGCGACAGCGGGTACGGCTACACCTCC.

This clonotype was observed at least ten times. V usage is TRBV6-2 or TRBV6-3 and J usage is TRBJ2-1; D is perhaps TRBD2 (5 bases). The CDR3 length is 14 residues. The V and J ends lost 2 bases and 5 bases respectively, with 10 bases between them. CDR1 and CDR2 (germline): MNHEY, SVGEGT. CDR3 coding DNA: TGTGCCAGCAGTTACGGTTCGACTAACAATGAGCAGTTCTTC. Translating gives CASSYGSTNNEQFF.

The V gene is TRBV11-2, the J gene TRBJ2-3; a possible D gene is TRBD2 (6 bases). Gene TRBJ2-7 matches the end of the DNA better, so the J call may be wrong. CDR3 size: 15 residues. CDR1 is SGHAT, CDR2 FQNNGV, per germline. In DNA form, the CDR3 reads TGTGCCAGCAGCTTTGAGACGGAGGGCACCTACGAGCAGTACTTC. Protein: CASSFETEGTYEQYF.

This clonotype appeared many times. The chain carries TRBV3-1 and TRBJ2-1, with 7 nucleotides matching TRBD2. Germline V gene data show CDR1 as LGHDT and CDR2 as YNNKEL (reference sequence). This CDR3 contains 15 residues. Unmatched junction bases numbered 8, after V lost 0 bases and J lost 9 bases. The CDR3 nucleotides read TGTGCCAGCAGCCAAGAACAGCGGGGCCCAGGTGAGCAGTTCTTC. Its protein is CASSQEQRGPGEQFF.

This clonotype was seen at least ten times. The genes are TRBV27 and TRBJ2-7, with 8 bases that match TRBD1. With 4 bases clipped from V and 5 bases from J, the junction kept 7 bases outside the gene matches. CDR3 length: 14 residues. Germline V gene lookup returns CDR1 MNHEY and CDR2 SMNVEV (reference sequence). The CDR3 is CASSSTTTGDEQYF. The CDR3 region has the DNA TGTGCCAGCAGTTCCACCACGACAGGGGACGAGCAGTACTTC.

This clonotype was recorded many times. The chain is built from TRBV9 and TRBJ2-1; D is possibly TRBD2 (6 bases). Germline CDR1 reads SGDLS; CDR2 reads YYNGEE. There are 15 residues in the CDR3. V lost 0 bases to trimming and J lost 8 bases, with 15 bases between them. Here the CDR3 reads CASSVADGSYDEQFF. In nucleotides, the CDR3 is TGTGCCAGCAGCGTAGCGGACGGGAGTTACGATGAGCAGTTCTTC.